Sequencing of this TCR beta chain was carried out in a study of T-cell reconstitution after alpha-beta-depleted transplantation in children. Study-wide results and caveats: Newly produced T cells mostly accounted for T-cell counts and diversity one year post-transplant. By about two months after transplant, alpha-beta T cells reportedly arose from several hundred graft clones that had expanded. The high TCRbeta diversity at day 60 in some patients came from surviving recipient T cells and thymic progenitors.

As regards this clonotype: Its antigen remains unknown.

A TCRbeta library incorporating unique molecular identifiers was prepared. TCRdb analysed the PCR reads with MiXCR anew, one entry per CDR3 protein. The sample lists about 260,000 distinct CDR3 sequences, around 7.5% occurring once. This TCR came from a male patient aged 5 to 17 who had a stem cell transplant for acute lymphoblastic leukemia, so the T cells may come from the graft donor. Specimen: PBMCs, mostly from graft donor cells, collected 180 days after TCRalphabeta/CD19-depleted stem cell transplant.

The CDR3 sequence: CASSESRGPIQETQYF. CDR3 DNA sequence: TGTGCCAGCAGTGAATCCCGGGGGCCGATCCAAGAGACCCAGTACTTC. The chain uses TRBV25-1 and TRBJ2-5; perhaps D is TRBD1 or TRBD2 (6 bases each). The germline CDR1 and CDR2 sequences are MGHDK and SYGVNS. The length of the CDR3 is 16 residues. Trimming took 1 base from V and 1 from J, leaving 13 bases between them.